The clone carrying this T cell receptor beta chain was counted a few times. TCRdb reanalysed the 5' RACE reads using MiXCR and keeps one entry per CDR3 protein. The data contain around 320,000 distinct CDR3 sequences, 9.5% to 12% of them singletons. The sample is drawn from a study of T cells after yellow fever vaccination. Looked up from germline, CDR1 is DFQATT and CDR2 is SNEGSKA (reference sequence). Trimming pared 6 bases from V and 5 bases from J, leaving 14 bases between. This CDR3 comprises 13 residues. This specimen was CD4+ T cells sorted from PBMCs, taken 45 days after the yellow fever booster vaccination. The source of this sequence is a young man who received the YFV17D yellow fever vaccine. The chain uses TRBV20-1 and TRBJ1-5; a possible D gene is TRBD1 (5 bases). CDR3 sequence (DNA): TGCAGTGCAAGGACACTTCCGGATCAGCCCCAGCATTTT. Residues: CSARTLPDQPQHF.